A selection of T cell receptor beta chains follows, all from one sample in a study of T cell responses to AZD1222 COVID-19 vaccine. Repertoires were generated with immunoSEQ multiplex PCR, while TCRdb's copy carries only in-frame clones and drops some. The table lists just under 90,000 clones, roughly 88% of them singletons. Sequencing used peripheral blood, obtained on day 0 of MenACWY control vaccination. These receptors all stem from an adult in good health. CDR3s include the opening cysteine and the closing phenylalanine or tryptophan. Fields, in order: J gene, clone size, CDR3 length, V gene, D gene, CDR3 protein, CDR3 DNA. A D gene is named only where the DNA matches it firmly. Not every row has a clone size; where given, it reads once, few, many or a size class.

J: TRBJ2-7; size: NA; length: 15; V: TRBV19; D: NA; CDR3: CASSIVDGGSYEQYF; DNA: TGTGCCAGTAGTATAGTCGACGGGGGCTCCTACGAGCAGTACTTC
J: TRBJ2-1; size: NA; length: 16; V: TRBV4-2; D: TRBD2; CDR3: CASSPSGADRDNEQFF; DNA: TGTGCCAGCAGCCCGAGCGGGGCCGATAGGGACAATGAGCAGTTCTTC
J: TRBJ1-1; size: NA; length: 14; V: TRBV5-1; D: NA; CDR3: CASSSTEGNTEAFF; DNA: TGCGCCAGCAGCTCGACGGAGGGGAACACTGAAGCTTTCTTT
J: TRBJ2-3; size: NA; length: 15; V: TRBV7-6; D: NA; CDR3: CASSSGRNLTDTQYF; DNA: TGTGCCAGCAGCAGTGGACGGAACCTCACAGATACGCAGTATTTT
J: TRBJ1-6; size: NA; length: 14; V: TRBV6-5; D: NA; CDR3: CASSLSALNSPLHF; DNA: TGTGCCAGCAGTTTAAGTGCCCTGAATTCACCCCTCCACTTT
J: TRBJ1-1; size: NA; length: 11; V: TRBV6-5; D: NA; CDR3: CASSYSHEAFF; DNA: TGTGCCAGCAGTTACTCCCATGAAGCTTTCTTT
J: TRBJ1-5; size: NA; length: 19; V: TRBV3-1/TRBV3-2; D: TRBD1; CDR3: CASSHNPSGTGGRNQPQHF; DNA: TGTGCCAGCAGCCACAACCCCTCCGGGACAGGGGGCCGAAATCAGCCCCAGCATTTT
J: TRBJ2-7; size: NA; length: 16; V: TRBV6-5; D: NA; CDR3: CASSYGRRGGDYEQYF; DNA: TGTGCCAGCAGTTACGGCAGGAGGGGGGGTGACTACGAGCAGTACTTC
J: TRBJ2-7; size: NA; length: 15; V: TRBV19; D: NA; CDR3: CASSPRGGRVHEQYF; DNA: TGTGCCAGTAGTCCAAGAGGAGGCAGGGTACACGAGCAGTACTTC
J: TRBJ1-6; size: NA; length: 15; V: TRBV19; D: NA; CDR3: CASSITGMIGSPLHF; DNA: TGTGCCAGTAGTATTACAGGAATGATAGGTTCACCCCTCCACTTT
J: TRBJ2-5; size: few; length: 14; V: TRBV4-1; D: NA; CDR3: CASSPVDNQETQYF; DNA: TGCGCCAGCAGCCCAGTGGACAACCAAGAGACCCAGTACTTC
J: TRBJ1-1; size: few; length: 14; V: TRBV6-5; D: TRBD1; CDR3: CASLTGGQNTEAFF; DNA: TGTGCCAGCCTGACAGGGGGACAAAACACTGAAGCTTTCTTT
J: TRBJ1-2; size: NA; length: 11; V: TRBV3-1/TRBV3-2; D: NA; CDR3: CASSQGRGYTF; DNA: TGTGCCAGCAGCCAGGGTAGGGGCTACACCTTC
J: TRBJ2-7; size: NA; length: 14; V: TRBV2; D: TRBD1; CDR3: CASSGRQGPYEQYF; DNA: TGTGCCAGCAGTGGGAGACAGGGACCCTACGAGCAGTACTTC
J: TRBJ2-6; size: NA; length: 19; V: TRBV6-2/TRBV6-3; D: NA; CDR3: CASSYGALTVASGANVLTF; DNA: TGTGCCAGCAGTTACGGCGCGTTGACAGTGGCTTCTGGGGCCAACGTCCTGACTTTC
J: TRBJ2-7; size: once; length: 13; V: TRBV3-1/TRBV3-2; D: NA; CDR3: CASSRDRVGEQYF; DNA: TGTGCCAGCAGCCGGGACCGGGTCGGCGAGCAGTACTTC
J: TRBJ1-6; size: NA; length: 15; V: TRBV5-1; D: NA; CDR3: CASSPWDPANSPLHF; DNA: TGCGCCAGCAGCCCGTGGGACCCAGCCAATTCACCCCTCCACTTT
J: TRBJ1-1; size: once; length: 14; V: TRBV6-5; D: TRBD1; CDR3: CASRKGTVNTEAFF; DNA: TGTGCCAGCAGGAAAGGGACAGTCAACACTGAAGCTTTCTTT
J: TRBJ2-1; size: NA; length: 12; V: TRBV6-5; D: NA; CDR3: CASRLRGNEQFF; DNA: TGTGCCAGCAGGCTACGGGGAAATGAGCAGTTCTTC
J: TRBJ1-1; size: NA; length: 13; V: TRBV7-2; D: NA; CDR3: CASGVTQNTEAFF; DNA: TGTGCCAGCGGGGTGACGCAGAACACTGAAGCTTTCTTT
J: TRBJ1-2; size: NA; length: 13; V: TRBV4-2; D: NA; CDR3: CASSQELGPPTRF; DNA: TGTGCCAGCAGCCAAGAACTCGGGCCGCCAACTCGTTTC
J: TRBJ1-2; size: NA; length: 15; V: TRBV5-5; D: NA; CDR3: CASSLTSSEGNGYTF; DNA: TGTGCCAGCAGCTTGACGTCTTCGGAGGGGAATGGCTACACCTTC
J: TRBJ2-3; size: NA; length: 14; V: TRBV4-2; D: TRBD2; CDR3: CASESGDSTDTQYF; DNA: TGTGCCAGCGAGAGCGGGGATAGCACAGATACGCAGTATTTT
J: TRBJ2-3; size: NA; length: 16; V: TRBV3-1/TRBV3-2; D: NA; CDR3: CASSQDPGANTDTQYF; DNA: TGTGCCAGCAGCCAAGATCCGGGGGCTAACACAGATACGCAGTATTTT
J: TRBJ1-2; size: NA; length: 13; V: TRBV29-1; D: NA; CDR3: CSVAPSGTYGYTF; DNA: TGCAGCGTCGCCCCGTCGGGAACCTATGGCTACACCTTC
J: TRBJ1-5; size: NA; length: 13; V: TRBV12-3/TRBV12-4; D: NA; CDR3: CASSLGAAQPQHF; DNA: TGTGCCAGCAGTTTGGGGGCGGCTCAGCCCCAGCATTTT
J: TRBJ1-1; size: NA; length: 15; V: TRBV4-3; D: NA; CDR3: CASSQVAQENTEAFF; DNA: TGCGCCAGCAGCCAAGTAGCTCAGGAGAACACTGAAGCTTTCTTT
J: TRBJ2-7; size: NA; length: 18; V: TRBV9; D: TRBD2; CDR3: CASSVPKYAPGTRHEQYF; DNA: TGTGCCAGCAGCGTTCCCAAATACGCGCCCGGGACTAGACACGAGCAGTACTTC
J: TRBJ2-1; size: NA; length: 13; V: TRBV11-3; D: NA; CDR3: CASSVGLYNEQFF; DNA: TGTGCCAGCAGCGTGGGGCTTTACAATGAGCAGTTCTTC
J: TRBJ1-2; size: NA; length: 15; V: TRBV7-9; D: TRBD1; CDR3: CASSSDRDRHYGYTF; DNA: TGTGCCAGCAGCTCAGACCGGGACAGGCACTATGGCTACACCTTC
J: TRBJ1-6; size: NA; length: 13; V: TRBV9; D: NA; CDR3: CASSSAGNSPLHF; DNA: TGTGCCAGCAGCTCGGCGGGAAATTCACCCCTCCACTTT
J: TRBJ2-7; size: NA; length: 12; V: TRBV3-1/TRBV3-2; D: NA; CDR3: CASSQDPYEQYF; DNA: TGTGCCAGCAGCCAAGACCCCTACGAGCAGTACTTC
J: TRBJ1-6; size: NA; length: 16; V: TRBV6-6; D: NA; CDR3: CASKRTGTVNNSPLHF; DNA: TGTGCCAGCAAAAGGACCGGGACGGTGAATAATTCACCCCTCCACTTT
J: TRBJ1-6; size: NA; length: 16; V: TRBV9; D: NA; CDR3: CASSLGPNSYNSPLHF; DNA: TGTGCCAGCAGCCTCGGACCGAACTCCTATAATTCACCCCTCCACTTT
J: TRBJ1-6; size: NA; length: 20; V: TRBV11-3; D: TRBD1; CDR3: CASSLDYGQGASSYNSPLHF; DNA: TGTGCCAGCAGCTTAGACTACGGACAGGGGGCGAGCTCCTATAATTCACCCCTCCACTTT
J: TRBJ2-3; size: NA; length: 16; V: TRBV7-2; D: NA; CDR3: CASSLGVAVSTDTQYF; DNA: TGTGCCAGCAGCTTAGGAGTTGCGGTTAGCACAGATACGCAGTATTTT
J: TRBJ2-5; size: few; length: 15; V: TRBV5-1; D: NA; CDR3: CASSLEASFQETQYF; DNA: TGCGCCAGCAGCTTGGAGGCTAGCTTTCAGGAGACCCAGTACTTC
J: TRBJ2-2; size: NA; length: 16; V: TRBV5-1; D: NA; CDR3: CASSWTPDGITGELFF; DNA: TGCGCCAGCAGCTGGACCCCTGACGGGATTACCGGGGAGCTGTTTTTT
J: TRBJ2-5; size: NA; length: 11; V: TRBV28; D: NA; CDR3: CASSFLETQYF; DNA: TGTGCCAGCAGTTTCCTTGAGACCCAGTACTTC
J: TRBJ1-5; size: NA; length: 13; V: TRBV7-9; D: NA; CDR3: CASSSDLNQPQHF; DNA: TGTGCCAGCAGCTCGGACCTCAATCAGCCCCAGCATTTT
J: TRBJ2-7; size: many; length: 14; V: TRBV30; D: TRBD1; CDR3: CAWSPVAGGYEQYF; DNA: TGTGCCTGGAGCCCCGTTGCAGGGGGCTACGAGCAGTACTTC
J: TRBJ2-7; size: NA; length: 14; V: TRBV7-9; D: TRBD2; CDR3: CASSLFGGANEQYF; DNA: TGTGCCAGCAGCTTATTCGGGGGGGCAAACGAGCAGTACTTC
J: TRBJ1-3; size: NA; length: 15; V: TRBV2; D: NA; CDR3: CASSDRAPVRNTIYF; DNA: TGTGCCAGCAGTGACCGGGCCCCAGTGAGAAACACCATATATTTT
J: TRBJ1-2; size: NA; length: 16; V: TRBV27; D: NA; CDR3: CASSFKPQETNYGYTF; DNA: TGTGCCAGCAGTTTTAAGCCACAGGAAACTAACTATGGCTACACCTTC
J: TRBJ1-1; size: NA; length: 12; V: TRBV29-1; D: NA; CDR3: CSVTDPRPEAFF; DNA: TGCAGCGTTACGGATCCGAGGCCTGAAGCTTTCTTT
J: TRBJ1-2; size: NA; length: 13; V: TRBV5-4; D: NA; CDR3: CASSFNRESGYTF; DNA: TGTGCCAGCAGCTTCAACAGGGAAAGTGGCTACACCTTC
J: TRBJ2-5; size: NA; length: 12; V: TRBV5-5; D: NA; CDR3: CASSLRGQTQYF; DNA: TGTGCCAGCAGCTTACGGGGTCAGACCCAGTACTTC
J: TRBJ2-7; size: NA; length: 15; V: TRBV2; D: NA; CDR3: CASSEFLRGSGEQYF; DNA: TGTGCCAGCAGTGAATTCCTACGAGGGTCTGGGGAGCAGTACTTC
J: TRBJ1-1; size: NA; length: 13; V: TRBV6-5; D: NA; CDR3: CASRGGASTEAFF; DNA: TGTGCCAGCAGGGGGGGGGCGAGCACTGAAGCTTTCTTT
J: TRBJ1-1; size: NA; length: 14; V: TRBV6-1; D: NA; CDR3: CASSEVGGNTEAFF; DNA: TGTGCCAGCAGTGAAGTCGGGGGGAACACTGAAGCTTTCTTT
J: TRBJ2-2; size: NA; length: 15; V: TRBV7-2; D: NA; CDR3: CASSLSGSGYGELFF; DNA: TGTGCCAGCAGCTTATCAGGGAGCGGGTACGGGGAGCTGTTTTTT
J: TRBJ1-1; size: NA; length: 11; V: TRBV24-1; D: NA; CDR3: CATSDNREAFF; DNA: TGTGCCACCAGCGATAATCGTGAAGCTTTCTTT
J: TRBJ2-3; size: NA; length: 14; V: TRBV19; D: NA; CDR3: CASSIEASSDTQYF; DNA: TGTGCCAGTAGTATAGAAGCCAGCTCAGATACGCAGTATTTT
J: TRBJ1-5; size: NA; length: 14; V: TRBV6-5; D: NA; CDR3: CASSQRQEGQPQHF; DNA: TGTGCCAGCAGTCAACGACAGGAGGGACAGCCCCAGCATTTT
J: TRBJ1-5; size: medium-sized; length: 15; V: TRBV24-1; D: TRBD1; CDR3: CATSDTTGANQPQHF; DNA: TGTGCCACCAGTGATACCACAGGGGCCAATCAGCCCCAGCATTTT